Detailed here is one T cell receptor (beta chain). The record originates from a study of TIL therapy for anti-PD-1-resistant metastatic lung cancer. The libraries were made with immunoSEQ v3. Some clones are missing from TCRdb's copy, which holds only in-frame ones; the method was immunoSEQ multiplex PCR. The table includes approximately 92,000 clones, 65% detected once. The sample's time point: pre-treatment sample, taken before nivolumab and TIL therapy. Pleural nodules or supraclavicular lymph nodes made up most of the excised metastases sampled. The sample was tumor tissue, taken at baseline. The TCR comes from a person between 30 and 80 years old with non-small cell lung cancer.

In DNA form, the CDR3 reads TGTGCCAGCAGCCCAGTTCAGGGGGCGGACGCAGATACGCAGTATTTT. Residues: CASSPVQGADADTQYF. V usage is TRBV7-2 and J usage is TRBJ2-3; TRBD1 aligns across 8 bases. Germline V gene sequence: CDR1 SGHTA, CDR2 FQGNSA. The CDR3 has 16 residues. V shed 5 bases and J 4 bases; nucleotides not matched to a gene: 11.